The present TCR beta chain was sequenced within a study of response to subunit inactivated influenza vaccine. Overall study results and limits: The authors offered the suggestion that each seasonal influenza vaccination recruits few new T cells.

TCRdb re-derived calls from the RT-PCR reads in MiXCR, one entry per CDR3 protein. The sample includes some 520,000 distinct CDR3 sequences, approximately 15% of them seen just once. There are 13 residues in the CDR3. Trimming removed 6 bases at V and 11 bases at J, with 19 bases between. The table lists this clonotype with a few counts. Its target is unknown. Sequencing used CD4+ T cells sorted from PBMCs, obtained roughly 24 months after vaccination. This TCR was recovered from a man aged 50-75 years who received an inactivated influenza vaccine. The V gene is TRBV12-3 or TRBV12-4, the J gene TRBJ1-2; D not certain. CDR3 region: CASRTTGLSLYTF. The CDR3 coding sequence is TGTGCCAGCAGGACGACGGGCCTCTCATTGTACACCTTC.